This TCR beta chain was captured by sequencing in a study of post-analysis software for immune sequencing data. Overall study context: Relapsing-remitting, secondary progressive and progressive-relapsing multiple sclerosis were all included among the disease courses.

CDR1 and CDR2 (germline): SGHTS, YDEGEE. The V end was cut by 2 bases, the J end by 1 base, with 9 bases between. This CDR3 comprises 14 residues. Study results and limitations: In multiple sclerosis, normalized Chao1 diversity was significantly below that of controls. Clustering by F measure revealed strong co-clustering among samples prepared together in one batch. Five TRBV segments, including TRBV5-6, TRBV5-1 and TRBV20-1, were more frequent in patients than controls.

Only a few counts were recorded for this clonotype. Its antigen is unidentified. Unique-molecular-identifier-tagged TCR beta cDNA libraries were used. TCRdb used MiXCR to reprocess the PCR reads, holding one entry per CDR3 protein. The sample holds 450,000 to 650,000 distinct CDR3 sequences, 44% seen once. The receptor was derived from a girl between 10 and 17 years old with multiple sclerosis. V usage is TRBV5-8 and J usage is TRBJ1-2; D is perhaps TRBD1 (6 bases). Material for sequencing was blood. CDR3 sequence (DNA): TGTGCCAGCAGCTTCAGGGGTGTTAACTATGGCTACACCTTC. Translating it yields CASSFRGVNYGYTF.